This T cell receptor beta chain appears in the sequencing data of a study of blood T cell repertoires in COVID-19. Across the whole study: The origin of the acute and convalescent COVID-19 samples was the United States, Italy and Spain. T cells, B-cell-depleted T cells, or PBMCs supplied cDNA or gDNA.

Per the germline V gene, CDR1 is LGHDT and CDR2 is YNNKEL (reference sequence). V was pared by 6 bases and J by 6 bases, with 4 bases of the junction left unmatched. The CDR3 spans 14 residues. This clone was recorded only once. Authors' methods: Amplified reference gene primers provided the basis for estimating nucleated cell counts. Sequenced by immunoSEQ multiplex PCR; TCRdb stores in-frame clones only, minus some. D and trimming come from the DNA, and the V and J calls and clone size come from that table. Among around 280,000 clones listed, more than 75% were seen once. The J gene is TRBJ1-4, the V gene TRBV3-1 (or the pseudogene TRBV3-2), with 10 nucleotides matching TRBD1. This TCR derives from a man between 65 and 80 years old with acute or convalescent COVID-19. Material: peripheral blood. The CDR3 DNA reads TGTGCCAGCAGTACCGGGACAGGGGATGAAAAACTGTTTTTT. Translation: CASSTGTGDEKLFF.